This passage covers 30 T cell receptor beta chains from one sample sequenced in a study of blood T cell repertoires in COVID-19. Sequenced by immunoSEQ multiplex PCR; TCRdb stores in-frame clones only, minus some. Of 290,000 or so clones in the sample, around 87% are singletons; the top ten hold roughly 4.3%. The specimen sequenced was PBMCs or T cells enriched from blood (not recorded which). The receptors originated from a woman aged 18-29 years with acute COVID-19.

The chain couples TRBV2 to TRBJ2-1; 7 bases align to TRBD1. CDR1 is SNHLY, CDR2 FYNNEI, per germline. Germline trimming cut 8 bases from V and 6 bases from J; bases unmatched to any gene: 4. The CDR3 consists of 12 residues. CDR3 protein: CASDRESNEQFF. DNA for the CDR3: TGTGCCAGCGACAGGGAGTCCAATGAGCAGTTCTTC.

The rearrangement links TRBV3-1 (or the pseudogene TRBV3-2) to TRBJ2-7; D possibly corresponds to TRBD2 (7 bases). Germline V gene sequence: CDR1 LGHDT, CDR2 YNNKEL (reference sequence). This CDR3 spans 15 amino acids. Trimming removed 1 base from V and 5 bases from J, with 15 bases in between. CDR3 sequence reads: CASSQGGGALNEQYF. The CDR3 nucleotides are TGTGCCAGCAGCCAAGGAGGGGGGGCTTTGAACGAGCAGTACTTC.

This chain uses TRBV5-1 with TRBJ2-1, with TRBD2 matching 8 bases. The CDR3 runs 14 residues. The germline V gene encodes CDR1 SGHRS and CDR2 YFSETQ. Trimming at V came to 0 bases and at J to 9 bases, leaving 5 bases not matched to a gene. The chain's CDR3 is CASSLEIAGSEQFF. DNA of the CDR3: TGCGCCAGCAGCTTGGAAATAGCGGGAAGTGAGCAGTTCTTC.

The chain couples TRBV13 to TRBJ2-7; tentatively, D is TRBD1 (6 bases). Germline V gene sequence: CDR1 PRHDT, CDR2 FYEKMQ (reference sequence). CDR3 length equals 15 residues. V lost 6 bases, J lost 0 bases, and 15 bases lay in between. The CDR3 spells CASRSQGQSSYEQYF. The CDR3 nucleotides read TGTGCCAGCAGATCACAGGGTCAGAGCTCCTACGAGCAGTACTTC.

The CDR3 DNA sequence: TGTGCCAGCAGTCTCCCGGGCGGGAAATATGAGCAGTTCTTC. This translates into CASSLPGGKYEQFF. J is TRBJ2-1 and V is TRBV27; possibly TRBD2 for D (6 bases). The CDR3 has 14 amino acids. Germline V lookup: CDR1 MNHEY, CDR2 SMNVEV (reference sequence). V was shortened by 5 bases and J by 8 bases, with 16 bases between the two germline ends.

Remarks on this clone: This CDR3 is also generated by other DNA sequences in the sample. The chain combines TRBV27 with TRBJ2-3, with D possibly matching TRBD2 (5 bases). CDR3 length equals 13 residues. V was pared by 5 bases and J by 1 base, with 7 bases between. The germline V gene encodes CDR1 MNHEY and CDR2 SMNVEV (reference sequence). The CDR3 DNA follows: TGTGCCAGCAGTCTGCGGGGCACAGATACGCAGTATTTT. Its protein product is CASSLRGTDTQYF.

The CDR3 sequence: CASSYSFSQIGEQYF. DNA for the CDR3: TGTGCCAGCAGTTACTCGTTTTCACAGATTGGAGAGCAGTACTTC. The chain employs TRBV6-6 and TRBJ2-7, with unresolved D. Germline assignment: CDR1 MNHNY and CDR2 SVGAGI (reference sequence). Deletions cut 0 bases from V and 7 bases from J, with 16 bases between. The CDR3 length is 15 residues.

CDR3 sequence reads: CATLPGRDSNYGYTF. The CDR3, as DNA: TGTGCCACCCTTCCCGGACGGGATTCTAACTATGGCTACACCTTC. The V and J genes are TRBV19 and TRBJ1-2; D remains unclear. The CDR3 covers 15 residues. CDR1 and CDR2 (germline): LNHDA, SQIVND (reference sequence). Trimming removed 10 bases from V and 0 bases from J, with 18 bases in between.

This clone is a singleton in its sample. Other DNA sequences in the same sample also yield this CDR3. The chain recombines TRBV18 with TRBJ1-4; 8 bases match TRBD1. V was pared by 3 bases and J by 8 bases, with 8 bases of the junction left unmatched. This CDR3 is built from 15 residues. Germline V gives CDR1 KGHSH, CDR2 LQKENI. The CDR3 here is CASSPSGQGGEKLFF. The DNA of the CDR3 is TGTGCCAGCTCACCGAGCGGACAGGGAGGGGAAAAACTGTTTTTT. Variable domain in full (rest from reference TRBV18 and TRBJ1-4): NAGVMQNPRHLVRRRGQEARLRCSPMKGHSHVYWYRQLPEEGLKFMVYLQKENIIDESGMPKERFSAEFPKEGPSILRIQQVVRGDSAAYFCASSPSGQGGEKLFFGSGTQLSVL.

This chain uses TRBV29-1 with TRBJ1-1; TRBD1 is a possible D gene (5 bases). V gave up 7 bases and J gave up 1 base, with 13 bases separating them. Germline CDR1 and CDR2: SQVTM and ANQGSEA. The CDR3 has 13 amino acids. In nucleotides, the CDR3 is TGCAGCGCCGGGGGGGTGTCGAACACTGAAGCTTTCTTT. It encodes CSAGGVSNTEAFF.

The chain links TRBV18 to TRBJ2-1, with D tentatively TRBD2 (5 bases). V lost 1 base and J lost 9, with 10 bases in between. In germline, CDR1 is KGHSH, CDR2 LQKENI. CDR3 length: 13 residues. CDR3 DNA: TGTGCCAGCTCACCACAAAGAAGCGGTGAGCAGTTCTTC. Translating gives CASSPQRSGEQFF. The variable domain in full, with the rest retrieved from reference TRBV18 and TRBJ2-1, is NAGVMQNPRHLVRRRGQEARLRCSPMKGHSHVYWYRQLPEEGLKFMVYLQKENIIDESGMPKERFSAEFPKEGPSILRIQQVVRGDSAAYFCASSPQRSGEQFFGPGTRLTVL.

The chain joins TRBV28 to TRBJ1-3; TRBD1 might be the D (6 bases). V gave up 4 bases and J gave up 7 bases, with 20 bases separating them. From germline, CDR1 is MDHEN and CDR2 SYDVKM. The CDR3 length is 16 residues. The CDR3 spells CASSSGGAYLGNTIYF. Written as DNA, the CDR3 is TGTGCCAGCAGTTCCGGGGGGGCCTACTTGGGGAACACCATATATTTT.

The chain is built from TRBV18 and TRBJ1-2, with D possibly matching TRBD1 (6 bases). This CDR3 region has 13 residues. Germline-derived CDR1 and CDR2 are KGHSH and LQKENI. The V end lost 4 bases, the J end lost 3 bases, and 9 bases lay between the germline ends. The CDR3 here is CASSLRQDYGYTF. In DNA, the CDR3 is TGTGCCAGCTCACTGAGACAGGACTATGGCTACACCTTC. Complete variable domain (other parts from reference TRBV18 and TRBJ1-2): NAGVMQNPRHLVRRRGQEARLRCSPMKGHSHVYWYRQLPEEGLKFMVYLQKENIIDESGMPKERFSAEFPKEGPSILRIQQVVRGDSAAYFCASSLRQDYGYTFGSGTRLTVV.

This chain uses TRBV11-2 with TRBJ2-2; 9 nucleotides line up with TRBD1. This CDR3 is 15 amino acids long. Germline V lookup: CDR1 SGHAT, CDR2 FQNNGV. With V trimmed by 5 bases and J by 3 bases, 4 bases remained unmatched. The DNA for the CDR3 is TGTGCCAGCAGCATCGGGACAGGGCACACCGGGGAGCTGTTTTTT. Its translation is CASSIGTGHTGELFF.

The chain links TRBV30 to TRBJ2-7; a weak D match, TRBD1 (5 bases). This CDR3 comprises 14 residues. With 4 bases removed from V and 3 bases from J, the gap between germline ends came to 16 bases. Germline assignment: CDR1 GTSNPN and CDR2 SVGIG (reference sequence). The CDR3 bases are TGTGCCTGGAATGGGGCAGACAGCGACTACGAGCAGTACTTC. It yields the protein CAWNGADSDYEQYF.

The V call is TRBV19, the J call TRBJ2-1; TRBD2 aligns across 7 bases. CDR1 is LNHDA and CDR2 is SQIVND in the germline V gene (reference sequence). CDR3 length: 17 residues. V shed 0 bases, J shed 4 bases, and the junction held 9 bases outside the gene matches. Written as DNA, the CDR3 is TGTGCCAGTAGTATAGAACGAGCGGGAACTGGGTACAATGAGCAGTTCTTC. It encodes CASSIERAGTGYNEQFF.

V gene TRBV27 combines with J gene TRBJ2-7; D is perhaps TRBD1 (6 bases). The V gene's germline CDR1 is MNHEY and CDR2 SMNVEV (reference sequence). The V end lost 2 bases, the J end lost 6 bases, and 17 bases lay between the germline ends. The CDR3 length is 15 residues. The CDR3 is CASSLQQGIPLEQYF. CDR3 sequence (DNA): TGTGCCAGCAGTTTACAACAGGGAATACCCCTCGAGCAGTACTTC.

The CDR3 nucleotides are TGCGCCAGCAGTCACTTTACCCCGAGCTCCTACGAGCAGTACTTC. Protein sequence: CASSHFTPSSYEQYF. The chain recombines TRBV23-1 with TRBJ2-7; D is undetermined. TRBV23-1 is an ORF; its function is uncertain. V lost 3 bases and J lost 0, with 12 bases in between. CDR3 length: 15 residues.

The chain carries TRBV28 and TRBJ1-6; 7 bases fit TRBD1. CDR1 and CDR2 from the germline V gene are MDHEN and SYDVKM. V trimming: 3 bases; J trimming: 5 bases; junction bases outside the gene matches: 7. This CDR3 has 16 amino acids. CDR3 sequence reads: CASSLGWTGNNSPLHF. The CDR3 DNA sequence: TGTGCCAGCAGTTTGGGGTGGACAGGTAATAATTCACCCCTCCACTTT.

This chain uses TRBV30 with TRBJ2-1; TRBD1 is a possible D gene (5 bases). CDR3 size: 14 residues. Germline CDR1 is GTSNPN and CDR2 is SVGIG (reference sequence). Trimming left V 1 base short and J 8 bases short, with 15 bases between. As DNA, the CDR3 is TGTGCCTGGAGTGCTGGGCAGGGAAGAGATGAGCAGTTCTTC. This sequence encodes CAWSAGQGRDEQFF.

The chain recombines TRBV11-2 with TRBJ2-7; no reliable D call. This CDR3 has 11 amino acids. Trimming took off 5 bases at V and 1 base at J, with 3 bases between the two ends. The germline V gene has CDR1 SGHAT and CDR2 FQNNGV. As DNA, the CDR3 is TGTGCCAGCAGCCCTTCCTACGAGCAGTACTTC. Translated, it gives CASSPSYEQYF. The variable domain in full, completed from reference TRBV11-2 and TRBJ2-7, reads EAGVAQSPRYKIIEKRQSVAFWCNPISGHATLYWYQQILGQGPKLLIQFQNNGVVDDSQLPKDRFSAERLKGVDSTLKIQPAKLEDSAVYLCASSPSYEQYFGPGTRLTVT.

The chain is built from TRBV18 and TRBJ1-3; D possibly corresponds to TRBD1 (5 bases). CDR3 length: 15 amino acids. The germline CDR1 and CDR2 sequences are KGHSH and LQKENI. The germline V and J ends were trimmed by 3 bases and 0 bases, with 9 bases remaining between them. The CDR3 here is CASSPLDSSGNTIYF. The CDR3 DNA reads TGTGCCAGCTCACCCTTAGACAGCTCTGGAAACACCATATATTTT.

This chain connects TRBV10-3 to TRBJ1-1, with 7 positions matching TRBD1. Germline V CDR1 and CDR2: ENHRY, SYGVKD. V gave up 8 bases and J gave up 1 base; unmatched junction bases: 1. The CDR3 has 12 residues. CDR3 loop: CAIRTGNTEAFF. CDR3 bases: TGTGCCATCCGGACAGGGAACACTGAAGCTTTCTTT.

This clone was detected only once. The J gene is TRBJ2-7, the V gene TRBV27, with 12 bases fitting TRBD2. V dropped 6 bases and J dropped 1; count of bases not matched to a gene: 1. Germline lookup yields CDR1 MNHEY and CDR2 SMNVEV (reference sequence). This CDR3 spans 14 amino acids. CDR3 sequence: CASSGLAGSYEQYF. As DNA, the CDR3 is TGTGCCAGCAGCGGACTAGCGGGATCCTACGAGCAGTACTTC.

This chain connects TRBV19 to TRBJ1-2; the D gene is possibly TRBD1 (6 bases). The CDR3 spans 15 residues. V was cut by 5 bases and J by 4 bases, with 17 bases left in between. Germline CDR1 LNHDA, CDR2 SQIVND (reference sequence). The CDR3 nucleotides read TGTGCCAGTAGTGACATCTGGGGGGGGCTCTATGGCTACACCTTC. Its protein is CASSDIWGGLYGYTF.

The V and J genes are TRBV9 and TRBJ1-6; 12 positions agree with TRBD1. This CDR3 contains 19 residues. V gave up 4 bases and J gave up 10 bases; unmatched junction bases: 18. Germline CDR1 reads SGDLS; CDR2 reads YYNGEE. The CDR3 spells CASSPTSVPGQGARSPLHF. The CDR3 DNA sequence: TGTGCCAGCAGCCCTACGTCAGTCCCGGGACAGGGGGCGAGGTCACCCCTCCACTTT.

The chain joins TRBV7-2 to TRBJ2-2, with D maybe TRBD1 (5 bases). Trimming pared 5 bases from V and 0 bases from J, leaving 16 bases between. CDR3 length: 17 amino acids. Germline CDR1 SGHTA, CDR2 FQGNSA. This CDR3 is CASSPRNQGANTGELFF. CDR3 DNA: TGTGCCAGCAGCCCCCGTAATCAAGGGGCGAACACCGGGGAGCTGTTTTTT. Drawing the rest from reference TRBV7-2 and TRBJ2-2, the complete variable domain is GAGVSQSPSNKVTEKGKDVELRCDPISGHTALYWYRQSLGQGLEFLIYFQGNSAPDKSGLPSDRFSAERTGGSVSTLTIQRTQQEDSAVYLCASSPRNQGANTGELFFGEGSRLTVL.

The chain carries TRBV16 and TRBJ2-4, with 7 bases identical to TRBD2. CDR1 is KGHSY and CDR2 is FQNENV in the germline V gene. With 1 base clipped from V and 5 bases from J, the junction kept 11 bases outside the gene matches. CDR3 length: 17 residues. Here the CDR3 DNA reads TGTGCCAGCAGCCAATTGAGGGTACCGGCGGGGGAAAACATTCAGTACTTC. Encoded protein: CASSQLRVPAGENIQYF.

The chain has TRBV3-1 (or the pseudogene TRBV3-2) and TRBJ1-2, with a possible D match to TRBD1 (5 bases). The ends were cut back, 1 base at V and 8 bases at J, with 11 bases in the middle. The CDR3 extends over 13 amino acids. The germline CDR1 and CDR2 sequences are LGHDT and YNNKEL (reference sequence). The CDR3 region is CASSQVRAGGYTF. CDR3 nucleotides: TGTGCCAGCAGCCAAGTCAGGGCAGGAGGCTACACCTTC.

The chain combines TRBV19 with TRBJ1-1; D unresolved. Germline V CDR1 and CDR2: LNHDA, SQIVND (reference sequence). This CDR3 contains 12 residues. The V end lost 3 bases, the J end lost 1 base, and 3 bases lay between the germline ends. The CDR3 loop is CASSIGNTEAFF. The CDR3 DNA reads TGTGCCAGTAGTATCGGGAACACTGAAGCTTTCTTT.